Listed here is a single T cell receptor beta chain. Sequencing was performed with immunoSEQ multiplex PCR; in TCRdb, only in-frame clones are kept and a portion is missing. Here the sample spans 270,000 or so clones, around 90% being singletons. This sample is part of a study of blood T cell repertoires in COVID-19. Study background: From T cells, B-cell-depleted T cells, or PBMCs came the material, which was cDNA or gDNA.

Material: peripheral blood. The receptor comes from a woman aged 40 to 50 who had recovered from COVID-19.

The CDR3 region has the DNA TGTGCCAGCAGCTTAGGTGATGGCGCGACTTCGAACACCGGGGAGCTGTTTTTT. Translated, it gives CASSLGDGATSNTGELFF. This rearrangement joins TRBV7-9 to TRBJ2-2; unclear D gene. V lost 1 base, J lost 0 bases, and 15 bases lay in between. Germline assignment: CDR1 SEHNR and CDR2 FQNEAQ (reference sequence). The CDR3 is 18 residues long.